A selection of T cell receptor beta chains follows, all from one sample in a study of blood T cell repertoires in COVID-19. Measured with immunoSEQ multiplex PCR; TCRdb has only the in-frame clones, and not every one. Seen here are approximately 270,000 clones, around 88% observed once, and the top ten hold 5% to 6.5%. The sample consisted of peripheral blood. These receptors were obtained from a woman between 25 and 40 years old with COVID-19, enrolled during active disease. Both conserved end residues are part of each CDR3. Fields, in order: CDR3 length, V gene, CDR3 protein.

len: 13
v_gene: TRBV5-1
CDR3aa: CASSWAKTGELFF

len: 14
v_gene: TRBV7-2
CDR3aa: CASSLVTGRNTIYF

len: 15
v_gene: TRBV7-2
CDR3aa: CASSTLAGGTDTQYF

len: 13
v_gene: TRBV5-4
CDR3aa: CASSLGQGDEAFF

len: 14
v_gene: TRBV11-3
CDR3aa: CASSLVPETGELFF

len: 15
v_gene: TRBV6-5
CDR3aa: CASSQLGQGNTEAFF

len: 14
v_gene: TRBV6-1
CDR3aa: CASSEGGYQETQYF

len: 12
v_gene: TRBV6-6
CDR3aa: CASSYPGEGYTF

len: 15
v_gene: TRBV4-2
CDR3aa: CASSQADSSNYGYTF

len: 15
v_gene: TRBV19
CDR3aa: CASRDRGYSNQPQHF

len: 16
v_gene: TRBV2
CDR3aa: CASSEGSGGSKNIQYF

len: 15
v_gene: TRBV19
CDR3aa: CASSLGTASTDTQYF